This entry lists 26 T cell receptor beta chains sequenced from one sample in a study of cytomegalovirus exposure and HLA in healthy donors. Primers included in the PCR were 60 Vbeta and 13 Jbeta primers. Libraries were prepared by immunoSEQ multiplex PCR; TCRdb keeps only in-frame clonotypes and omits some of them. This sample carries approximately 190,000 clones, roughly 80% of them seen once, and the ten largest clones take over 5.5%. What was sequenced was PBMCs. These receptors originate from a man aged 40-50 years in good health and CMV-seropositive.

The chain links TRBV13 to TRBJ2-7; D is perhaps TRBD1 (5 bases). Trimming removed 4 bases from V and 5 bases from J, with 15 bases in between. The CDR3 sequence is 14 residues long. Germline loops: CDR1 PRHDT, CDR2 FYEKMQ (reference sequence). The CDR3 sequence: CASSYQTGSHEQYF. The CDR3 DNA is TGTGCCAGCAGCTACCAAACAGGCAGCCACGAGCAGTACTTC.

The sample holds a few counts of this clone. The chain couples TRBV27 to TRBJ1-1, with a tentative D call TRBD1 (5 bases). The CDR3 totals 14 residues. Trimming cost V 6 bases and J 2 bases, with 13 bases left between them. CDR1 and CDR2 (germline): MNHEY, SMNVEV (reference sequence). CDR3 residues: CASSYQGFNTEAFF. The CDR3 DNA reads TGTGCCAGCAGCTATCAGGGTTTCAACACTGAAGCTTTCTTT.

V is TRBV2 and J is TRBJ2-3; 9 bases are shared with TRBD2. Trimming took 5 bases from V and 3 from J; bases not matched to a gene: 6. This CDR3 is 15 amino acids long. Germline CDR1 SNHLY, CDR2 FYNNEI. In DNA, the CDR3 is TGTGCCAGCAGTTTCCAGCGGGGGGTGACAGATACGCAGTATTTT. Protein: CASSFQRGVTDTQYF.

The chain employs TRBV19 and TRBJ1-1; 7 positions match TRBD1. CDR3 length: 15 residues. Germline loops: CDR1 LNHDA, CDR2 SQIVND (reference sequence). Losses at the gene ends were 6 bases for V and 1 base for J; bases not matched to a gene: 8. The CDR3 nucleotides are TGTGCCAGTAGGGAGACAGGGCCTCAGAACACTGAAGCTTTCTTT. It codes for CASRETGPQNTEAFF.

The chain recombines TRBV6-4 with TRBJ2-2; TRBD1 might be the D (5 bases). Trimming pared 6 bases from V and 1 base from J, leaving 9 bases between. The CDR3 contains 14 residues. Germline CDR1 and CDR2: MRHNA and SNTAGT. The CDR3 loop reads CASSTGQNTGELFF. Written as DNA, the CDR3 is TGTGCCAGCAGCACCGGACAGAACACCGGGGAGCTGTTTTTT.

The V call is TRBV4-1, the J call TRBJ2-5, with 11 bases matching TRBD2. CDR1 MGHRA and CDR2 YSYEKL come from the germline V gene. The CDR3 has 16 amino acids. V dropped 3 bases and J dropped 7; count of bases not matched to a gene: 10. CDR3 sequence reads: CASSQDPSGGQRTQYF. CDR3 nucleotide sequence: TGCGCCAGCAGCCAGGACCCTAGCGGGGGGCAGAGGACCCAGTACTTC.

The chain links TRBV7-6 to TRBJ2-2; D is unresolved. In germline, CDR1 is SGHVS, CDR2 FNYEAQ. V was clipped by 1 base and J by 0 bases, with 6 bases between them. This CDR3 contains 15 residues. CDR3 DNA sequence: TGTGCCAGCAGCTTAGGGGCGACGAACACCGGGGAGCTGTTTTTT. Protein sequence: CASSLGATNTGELFF.

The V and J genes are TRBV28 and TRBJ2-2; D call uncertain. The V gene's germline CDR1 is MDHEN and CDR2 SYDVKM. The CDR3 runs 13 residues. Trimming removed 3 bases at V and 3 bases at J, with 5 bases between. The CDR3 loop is CASSFGYTGELFF. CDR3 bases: TGTGCCAGCAGTTTCGGTTACACCGGGGAGCTGTTTTTT.

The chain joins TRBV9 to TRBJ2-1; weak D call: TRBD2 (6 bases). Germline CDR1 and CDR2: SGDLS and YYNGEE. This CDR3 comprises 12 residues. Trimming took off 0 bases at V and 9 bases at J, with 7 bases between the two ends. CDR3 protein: CASSVDGGEQFF. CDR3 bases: TGTGCCAGCAGCGTAGACGGGGGTGAGCAGTTCTTC.

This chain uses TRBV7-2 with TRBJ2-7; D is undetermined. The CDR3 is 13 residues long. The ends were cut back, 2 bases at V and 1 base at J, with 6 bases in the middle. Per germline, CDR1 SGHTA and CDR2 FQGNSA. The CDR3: CASSLTRSYEQYF. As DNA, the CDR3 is TGTGCCAGCAGCTTAACAAGATCCTACGAGCAGTACTTC.

The CDR3 region has the DNA TGTGCCAGCAGCTTAGCACAGGCTAGCTCCTACGAGCAGTACTTC. Translated, it gives CASSLAQASSYEQYF. The chain links TRBV11-2 to TRBJ2-7; D might be TRBD1 (5 bases). CDR1 and CDR2 (germline): SGHAT, FQNNGV. CDR3 length: 15 amino acids. The V end was cut by 1 base, the J end by 0 bases, with 10 bases between.

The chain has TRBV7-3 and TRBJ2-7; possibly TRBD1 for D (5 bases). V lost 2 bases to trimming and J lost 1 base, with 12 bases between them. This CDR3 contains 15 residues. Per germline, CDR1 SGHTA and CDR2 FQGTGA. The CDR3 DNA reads TGTGCCAGCAGCTTAGGGGCCGACAGTTCCTACGAGCAGTACTTC. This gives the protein CASSLGADSSYEQYF. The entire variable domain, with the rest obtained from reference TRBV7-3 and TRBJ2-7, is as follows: GAGVSQTPSNKVTEKGKYVELRCDPISGHTALYWYRQSLGQGPEFLIYFQGTGAADDSGLPNDRFFAVRPEGSVSTLKIQRTERGDSAVYLCASSLGADSSYEQYFGPGTRLTVT.

In DNA, the CDR3 is TGTGCCAGCCGTCGACAGGGGGCTCGTGAAAAACTGTTTTTT. This translates into CASRRQGAREKLFF. The chain uses TRBV28 and TRBJ1-4; 10 nucleotides line up with TRBD1. Trimming at V came to 8 bases and at J to 7 bases, leaving 7 bases not matched to a gene. The CDR3 extends over 14 amino acids. Germline V lookup: CDR1 MDHEN, CDR2 SYDVKM.

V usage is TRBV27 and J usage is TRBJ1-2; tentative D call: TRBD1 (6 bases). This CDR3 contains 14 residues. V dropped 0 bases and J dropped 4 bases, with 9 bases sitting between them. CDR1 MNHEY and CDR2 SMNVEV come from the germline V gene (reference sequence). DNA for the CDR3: TGTGCCAGCAGTTTATCTTCAGGGGTCTATGGCTACACCTTC. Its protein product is CASSLSSGVYGYTF.

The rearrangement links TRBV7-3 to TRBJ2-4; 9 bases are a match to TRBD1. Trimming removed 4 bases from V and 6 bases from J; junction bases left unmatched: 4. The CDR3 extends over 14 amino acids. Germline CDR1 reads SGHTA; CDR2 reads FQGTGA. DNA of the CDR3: TGTGCCAGCAGCTCGATGACAGGGGGAAACATTCAGTACTTC. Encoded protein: CASSSMTGGNIQYF. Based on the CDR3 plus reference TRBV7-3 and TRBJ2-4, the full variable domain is GAGVSQTPSNKVTEKGKYVELRCDPISGHTALYWYRQSLGQGPEFLIYFQGTGAADDSGLPNDRFFAVRPEGSVSTLKIQRTERGDSAVYLCASSSMTGGNIQYFGAGTRLSVL.

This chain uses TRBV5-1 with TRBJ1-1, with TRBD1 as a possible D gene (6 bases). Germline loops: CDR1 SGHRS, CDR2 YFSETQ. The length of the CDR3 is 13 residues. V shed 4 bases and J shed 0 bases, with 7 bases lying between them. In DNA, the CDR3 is TGCGCCAGCAGCCGGACAGTGAACACTGAAGCTTTCTTT. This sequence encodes CASSRTVNTEAFF.

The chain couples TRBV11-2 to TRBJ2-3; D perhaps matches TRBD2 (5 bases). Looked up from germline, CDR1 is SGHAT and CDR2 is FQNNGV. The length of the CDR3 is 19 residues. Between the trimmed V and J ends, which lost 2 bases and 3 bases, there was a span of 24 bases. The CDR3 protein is CASSLLSEAFLEETDTQYF. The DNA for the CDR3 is TGTGCCAGCAGCTTATTGTCGGAGGCGTTCTTGGAAGAAACAGATACGCAGTATTTT.

CDR3 in amino acids: CATRGRTGVNTEAFF. The DNA for the CDR3 is TGTGCCACCCGAGGGAGGACAGGAGTCAACACTGAAGCTTTCTTT. The chain combines TRBV11-3 with TRBJ1-1; TRBD1 agrees at 7 bases. Germline lookup yields CDR1 SGHNT and CDR2 YENEEA. This CDR3 has 15 residues. J was trimmed by 2 bases and V by 10 bases; bases with no gene match: 13.

CDR3 protein: CASSNALGAFF. The CDR3 nucleotides read TGTGCCAGCAGTAACGCCCTAGGAGCTTTCTTT. The rearrangement links TRBV28 to TRBJ1-1; unclear D gene. V lost 5 bases, J lost 10 bases, and 11 bases lay in between. The CDR3 has 11 residues. CDR1 MDHEN and CDR2 SYDVKM come from the germline V gene. Filled out from reference TRBV28 and TRBJ1-1, the complete variable domain reads DVKVTQSSRYLVKRTGEKVFLECVQDMDHENMFWYRQDPGLGLRLIYFSYDVKMKEKGDIPEGYSVSREKKERFSLILESASTNQTSMYLCASSNALGAFFGQGTRLTVV.

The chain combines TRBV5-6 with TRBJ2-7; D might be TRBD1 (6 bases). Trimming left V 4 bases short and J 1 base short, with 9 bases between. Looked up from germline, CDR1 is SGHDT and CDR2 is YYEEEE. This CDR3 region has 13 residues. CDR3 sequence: CASSPDSSYEQYF. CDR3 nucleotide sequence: TGTGCCAGCAGCCCGGACAGTTCCTACGAGCAGTACTTC.

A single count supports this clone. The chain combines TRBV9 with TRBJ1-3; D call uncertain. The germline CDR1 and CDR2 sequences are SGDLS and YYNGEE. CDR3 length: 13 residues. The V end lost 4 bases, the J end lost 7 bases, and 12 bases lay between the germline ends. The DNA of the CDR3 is TGTGCCAGCAGCTCCCGCTCCGGGAACACCATATATTTT. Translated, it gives CASSSRSGNTIYF. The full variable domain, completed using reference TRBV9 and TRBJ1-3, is DSGVTQTPKHLITATGQRVTLRCSPRSGDLSVYWYQQSLDQGLQFLIQYYNGEERAKGNILERFSAQQFPDLHSELNLSSLELGDSALYFCASSSRSGNTIYFGEGSWLTVV.

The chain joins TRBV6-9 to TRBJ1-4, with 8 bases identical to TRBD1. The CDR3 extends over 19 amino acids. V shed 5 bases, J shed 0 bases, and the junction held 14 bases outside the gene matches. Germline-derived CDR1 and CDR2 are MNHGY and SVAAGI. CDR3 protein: CASSLSGTGYQSTNEKLFF. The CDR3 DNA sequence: TGTGCCAGCAGTCTTTCCGGGACAGGATATCAGTCAACTAATGAAAAACTGTTTTTT.

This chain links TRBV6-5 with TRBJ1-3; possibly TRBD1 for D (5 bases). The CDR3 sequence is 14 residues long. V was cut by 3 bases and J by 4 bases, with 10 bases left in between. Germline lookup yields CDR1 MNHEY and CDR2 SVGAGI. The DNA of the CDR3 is TGTGCCAGCAGTTATCAAGGGGCAGGAAACACCATATATTTT. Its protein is CASSYQGAGNTIYF.

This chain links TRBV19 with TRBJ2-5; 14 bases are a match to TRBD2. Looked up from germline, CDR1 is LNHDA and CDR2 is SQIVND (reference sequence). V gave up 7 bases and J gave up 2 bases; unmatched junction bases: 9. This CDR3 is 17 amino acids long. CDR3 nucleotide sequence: TGTGCCAGTAACCCCCGCGGACTAGCGGGGGGACAAGAGACCCAGTACTTC. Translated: CASNPRGLAGGQETQYF. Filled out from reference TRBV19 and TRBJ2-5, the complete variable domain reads DGGITQSPKYLFRKEGQNVTLSCEQNLNHDAMYWYRQDPGQGLRLIYYSQIVNDFQKGDIAEGYSVSREKKESFPLTVTSAQKNPTAFYLCASNPRGLAGGQETQYFGPGTRLLVL.

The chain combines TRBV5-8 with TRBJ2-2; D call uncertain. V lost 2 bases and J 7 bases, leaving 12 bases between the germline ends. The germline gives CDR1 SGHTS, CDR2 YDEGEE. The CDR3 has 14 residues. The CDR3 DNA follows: TGTGCCAGCAGCTTTACAGTCTTGGGCGGGGAGCTGTTTTTT. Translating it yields CASSFTVLGGELFF.

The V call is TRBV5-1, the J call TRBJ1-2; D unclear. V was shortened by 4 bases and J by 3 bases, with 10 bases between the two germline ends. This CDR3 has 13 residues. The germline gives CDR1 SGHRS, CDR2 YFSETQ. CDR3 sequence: CASSVRGDYGYTF. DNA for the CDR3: TGCGCCAGCAGCGTCCGGGGTGACTATGGCTACACCTTC.